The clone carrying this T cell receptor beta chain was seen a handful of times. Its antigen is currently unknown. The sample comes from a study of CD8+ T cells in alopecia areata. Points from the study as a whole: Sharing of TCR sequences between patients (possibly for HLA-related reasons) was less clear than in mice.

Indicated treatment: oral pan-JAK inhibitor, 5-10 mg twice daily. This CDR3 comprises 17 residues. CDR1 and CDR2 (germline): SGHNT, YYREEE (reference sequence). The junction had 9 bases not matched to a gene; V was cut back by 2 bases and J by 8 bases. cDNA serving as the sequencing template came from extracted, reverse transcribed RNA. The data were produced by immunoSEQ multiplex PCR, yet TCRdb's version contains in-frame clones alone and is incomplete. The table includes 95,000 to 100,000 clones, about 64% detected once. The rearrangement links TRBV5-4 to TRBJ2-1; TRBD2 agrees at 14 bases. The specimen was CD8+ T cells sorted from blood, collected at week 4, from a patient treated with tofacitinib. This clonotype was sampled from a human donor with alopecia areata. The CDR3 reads CASSFPGTSGSWYEQFF. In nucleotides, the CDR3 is TGTGCCAGCAGCTTCCCCGGGACTAGCGGGAGCTGGTATGAGCAGTTCTTC.